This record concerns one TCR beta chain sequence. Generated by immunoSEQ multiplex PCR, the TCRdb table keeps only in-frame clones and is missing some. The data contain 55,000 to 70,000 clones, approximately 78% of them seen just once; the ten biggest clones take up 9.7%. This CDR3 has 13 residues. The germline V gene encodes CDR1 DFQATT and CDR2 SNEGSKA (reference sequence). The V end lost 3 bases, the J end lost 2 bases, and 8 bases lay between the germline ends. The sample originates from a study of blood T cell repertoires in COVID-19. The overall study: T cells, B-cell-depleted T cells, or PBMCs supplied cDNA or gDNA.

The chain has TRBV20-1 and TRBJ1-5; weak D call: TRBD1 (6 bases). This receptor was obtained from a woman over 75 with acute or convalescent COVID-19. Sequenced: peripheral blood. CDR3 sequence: CSASRQGNQPQHF. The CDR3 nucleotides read TGCAGTGCTAGTCGACAGGGCAATCAGCCCCAGCATTTT.